This T cell receptor (beta chain) appears in the sequencing data of a study of cytomegalovirus exposure and HLA in healthy donors. The overall study: In terms of ancestry, the Caucasian-associated cluster contained around 79% of the roughly 360 genotyped donors.

60 Vbeta and 13 Jbeta primers were used in PCR. Generated by immunoSEQ multiplex PCR, the TCRdb table keeps only in-frame clones and is missing some. The repertoire holds approximately 110,000 clones, with roughly 80% as singletons. The CDR3 runs to 15 residues. Between the trimmed V and J ends, which lost 2 bases and 2 bases, there was a span of 11 bases. Germline V gene data show CDR1 as LGHNA and CDR2 as YNFKEQ. Of note for this clone: Its cognate antigen is unknown.

Study-level findings and limits: For cytomegalovirus status, the classifier reportedly gave diagnoses with high specificity and sensitivity.

Sequences were obtained from PBMCs. The origin of this receptor is a man aged 25 to 40 in good health and CMV-seropositive. The chain joins TRBV4-2 to TRBJ2-3, with D possibly being TRBD2 (7 bases). The CDR3 DNA follows: TGTGCCAGCAGCCAAACAGGGACTAACACAGATACGCAGTATTTT. Its protein is CASSQTGTNTDTQYF.